This T cell receptor beta chain was identified during a study of neurological immune-mediated disorders. Study-wide findings and caveats: None of the CDR3 amino acid sequences in expanded clones turned up in more than one subject, which points to private repertoires in all groups.

The ends were cut back, 1 base at V and 0 bases at J, with 10 bases in the middle. The germline gives CDR1 SEHNR, CDR2 FQNEAQ (reference sequence). The CDR3 has 17 amino acids. At least ten counts were recorded for this clonotype. Its target is unknown. Each CDR3 protein is one row after TCRdb ran MiXCR on the 5' RACE reads. The table has 55,000 to 65,000 distinct CDR3 sequences, 3.5% to 4.5% seen once. The sequence was obtained from a woman aged 50 to 65 with multiple sclerosis. The V gene is TRBV7-9, the J gene TRBJ2-6; D not certain. Material: PBMCs. As DNA, the CDR3 is TGTGCCAGCAGCTTAGTAGGTCCTAGCTCTGGGGCCAACGTCCTGACTTTC. This gives the protein CASSLVGPSSGANVLTF.